Given below is one T cell receptor (beta chain) in context. Its antigen is not identified. The CDR3 regions of TCR beta were amplified from RNA transcripts. The TCR CDR3 was amplified in a first-round RT-PCR using the HTBI primer set. TCRdb re-analysed the multiplex PCR reads in MiXCR, keeping a single row per CDR3 protein. The data show hundreds of thousands of distinct CDR3 sequences, nearly 15% seen once. Lactation, pregnancy, other autoimmune disease or uncontrolled infection led to exclusion of patients. The sample originates from a study of T cells in Graves' hyperthyroidism and ophthalmopathy. Findings and caveats of the study: Blood also showed most of the thyroid clonotypes that were expanded above 0.001. Before onset, ophthalmopathy was predicted by the model a median roughly 6.8 months earlier.

The CDR3 is 13 residues long. Deletions cut 4 bases from V and 2 bases from J, with 9 bases between. Germline CDR1 is MGHRA and CDR2 is YSYEKL. The sequencing input was blood. This receptor was identified in a woman aged 55 to 70 with Graves' ophthalmopathy. The rearrangement uses TRBV4-1 and TRBJ2-7, with D perhaps matching TRBD1 (6 bases). The CDR3 reads CASSRQETYEQYF. The CDR3 DNA is TGCGCCAGCAGCCGACAGGAAACCTACGAGCAGTACTTC.